This T cell receptor beta chain was recorded in a study of blood T cell repertoires in COVID-19. Study-wide background: Sites across the United States, Italy and Spain contributed samples from acute and convalescent COVID-19. Sources were T cells, B-cell-depleted T cells, or PBMCs; the material itself was cDNA or gDNA.

How the authors handled the data: Cell counts per sample came from amplifying reference gene primers. Libraries were prepared by immunoSEQ multiplex PCR; TCRdb keeps only in-frame clonotypes and omits some of them. The V and J calls and clone size are taken from that table; D and trimming were inferred from the DNA. The sample carries about 170,000 clones, over 80% recorded once. The CDR3 loop spans 17 amino acids. The germline V gene has CDR1 LNHDA and CDR2 SQIVND (reference sequence). V lost 4 bases to trimming and J lost 3 bases, with 21 bases between them. V gene TRBV19 combines with J gene TRBJ1-1; D unresolved. The clonotype originates from a woman older than 75 with active or convalescent COVID-19. Material for sequencing was peripheral blood. CDR3 bases: TGTGCCAGTAGTACCCTGGAGGTGGCGGGGAGGCACACTGAAGCTTTCTTT. Its translation is CASSTLEVAGRHTEAFF. Drawing the rest from reference TRBV19 and TRBJ1-1, the complete variable domain is DGGITQSPKYLFRKEGQNVTLSCEQNLNHDAMYWYRQDPGQGLRLIYYSQIVNDFQKGDIAEGYSVSREKKESFPLTVTSAQKNPTAFYLCASSTLEVAGRHTEAFFGQGTRLTVV.